What follows is one TCR beta chain and its context. Antigen: not known. This CDR3 has 14 residues. Germline CDR1 and CDR2: MDHEN and SYDVKM. Between the trimmed V and J ends, which lost 2 bases and 12 bases, there was a span of 16 bases. Using immunoSEQ multiplex PCR, the repertoire was profiled, and TCRdb retains in-frame clones only, with some absent. The sample comprises more than 85,000 clones, about 86% of which are singletons, and approximately 3% rests with the top ten. This specimen comes from a study of T cell responses to AZD1222 COVID-19 vaccine. Across the whole study: Some second doses came at about 4 weeks and others at about 12 weeks; these were pooled.

Whole-study results and caveats: Just six AZD1222 recipients tested seropositive at baseline. The study found vaccine-associated CD4 TCRs spanning spike, dominant at 160-218 and 743-854.

This receptor was obtained from an adult in good health. Specimen: peripheral blood, collected on day 0 of AZD1222 vaccination. J is TRBJ1-4 and V is TRBV28, with TRBD1 as a possible D gene (5 bases). The CDR3 is CASSLGGTPGELFF. In DNA form, the CDR3 reads TGTGCCAGCAGTTTAGGTGGGACGCCGGGGGAACTGTTTTTT.